The clone carrying this T cell receptor beta chain was seen a handful of times. Its antigen is undetermined. This sample was included in a study of blood T cells in healthy people across ages. General study results and limits: Naive CD4+ cells and diversity were both higher in long-lived donors than in aged donors. Older individuals had lower TCR beta diversity per million T cells (the decline was roughly linear).

Sample-barcoded 5' priming and a J-beta primer mix drove a second PCR of roughly 6 to 12 cycles. TCRdb passed the 5' RACE reads through MiXCR, listing each CDR3 protein once. The table lists approximately 1,100,000 distinct CDR3 sequences, 45% of them singletons. V shed 8 bases and J shed 0 bases, with 17 bases lying between them. Germline CDR1 is MDHEN and CDR2 is SYDVKM. The CDR3 loop spans 16 amino acids. The rearrangement joins TRBV28 to TRBJ2-4, with D perhaps matching TRBD1 (6 bases). The receptor comes from an older woman in good health. Sequencing input: blood. CDR3 nucleotide sequence: TGTGCCAGCGGAAACCTGGACAGATTAGCCAAAAACATTCAGTACTTC. It translates to CASGNLDRLAKNIQYF.